Following are 24 T cell receptor beta chains from one sample sequenced in a study of T cell repertoires in cytomegalovirus infection. Using its own MiXCR run on the reads, TCRdb lists one record per CDR3 protein. The data contain around 250,000 distinct CDR3 sequences, approximately 17% of them seen just once; the ten biggest clones take up more than 45%. The sequenced sample was CD8+ T cells from PBMCs. The receptors come from a human donor in good health (CMV status not recorded). Some clones in this sample may be carry-over from other donors' samples.

A few counts support this clonotype. This sequence joins TRBV12-3 or TRBV12-4 and TRBJ2-5, with 9 nucleotides matching TRBD2. V was clipped by 6 bases and J by 4 bases; unmatched bases: 12. This CDR3 comprises 16 residues. CDR3 in amino acids: CASRHAAGLAPETQYF. CDR3 coding DNA: TGTGCCAGCAGGCACGCTGCGGGACTAGCTCCAGAGACCCAGTACTTC.

This clonotype was seen many times. CDR3 residues: CASSVGTVVIQETQYF. The CDR3 region has the DNA TGTGCCAGCAGCGTAGGCACAGTCGTTATACAAGAGACCCAGTACTTC. This sequence joins TRBV7-6 and TRBJ2-5, with D unclear. From germline, CDR1 is SGHVS and CDR2 FNYEAQ. V lost 5 bases and J 2 bases, leaving 18 bases between the germline ends. The CDR3 loop spans 16 amino acids.

The sample holds a few counts of this clonotype. The V call is TRBV12-3 or TRBV12-4, the J call TRBJ1-2; TRBD1 might be the D (5 bases). This CDR3 comprises 14 residues. The V gene lost 0 bases and the J gene lost 1 base, with 6 bases spanning the gap. CDR3 residues: CASSLATVNYGYTF. The CDR3, as DNA: TGTGCCAGCAGTTTAGCGACAGTTAACTATGGCTACACCTTC.

This clonotype was seen a handful of times. V is TRBV27 and J is TRBJ1-2; 11 positions match TRBD1. The CDR3 is 16 amino acids. Looked up from germline, CDR1 is MNHEY and CDR2 is SMNVEV (reference sequence). V shed 5 bases and J 8 bases; nucleotides not matched to a gene: 13. CDR3 nucleotides: TGTGCCAGCAGTCCGCGACTTGAGGACAGGGGGCGAGGCTACACCTTC. Translated: CASSPRLEDRGRGYTF.

In its sample, this clonotype was seen many times. The J gene is TRBJ2-2, the V gene TRBV7-8; D is possibly TRBD2 (5 bases). Germline V CDR1 and CDR2: SGHVS, FQNEAQ. The V gene lost 1 base and the J gene lost 8 bases, with 11 bases spanning the gap. The CDR3 runs 14 residues. CDR3 region: CASSLVEGMGELFF. The CDR3 DNA reads TGTGCCAGCAGCTTAGTAGAGGGCATGGGGGAGCTGTTTTTT.

This chain uses TRBV9 with TRBJ1-4, with 7 positions matching TRBD1. Germline-derived CDR1 and CDR2 are SGDLS and YYNGEE. The CDR3 is 15 amino acids. V was clipped by 4 bases and J by 5 bases; unmatched bases: 8. The CDR3 spells CASSSRTGRNEKLFF. In DNA form, the CDR3 reads TGTGCCAGCAGCTCCCGGACAGGCCGAAATGAAAAACTGTTTTTT.

V and J are TRBV18 and TRBJ2-6; TRBD1 agrees at 11 bases. Germline CDR1 KGHSH, CDR2 LQKENI. This CDR3 is built from 18 residues. With 6 bases clipped from V and 0 bases from J, the junction kept 7 bases outside the gene matches. CDR3: CASSWTGGLHSGANVLTF. The CDR3 DNA reads TGTGCCAGCTCCTGGACAGGGGGCCTCCACTCTGGGGCCAACGTCCTGACTTTC.

As concerns this clonotype: A much larger clone lies a single base off, so this may be a read error. The chain recombines TRBV7-4 with TRBJ1-2, with TRBD1 identical over 7 bases. The CDR3 has 16 amino acids. CDR1 is SGHVT, CDR2 SQSDAQ, per germline. The CDR3: CVSSYLGTVSGYGYTF. CDR3 bases: TGTGTCAGCAGTTACTTGGGGACAGTATCCGGCTATGGCTACACCTTC.

About this clonotype: At one of its ends the junction is not consistent with the germline gene, which may arise from a read error. The chain combines TRBV11-2 with TRBJ2-3; D not resolved. Germline CDR1 reads SGHAT; CDR2 reads FQNNGV. The CDR3 runs 15 residues. The CDR3 spells CTSSLLVGSADTQYF. The CDR3 DNA follows: TGTACCAGCAGCTTATTGGTTGGGTCGGCAGATACGCAGTATTTT.

This clonotype was counted at least ten times. The rearrangement links TRBV7-8 to TRBJ1-2; D is possibly TRBD1 (5 bases). The ends were cut back, 4 bases at V and 3 bases at J, with 21 bases in the middle. The CDR3 runs to 17 residues. Per germline, CDR1 SGHVS and CDR2 FQNEAQ. This CDR3 reads CASSSEGADGTYYGYTF. The CDR3 DNA sequence: TGTGCCAGCAGCTCCGAAGGCGCTGACGGGACTTACTATGGCTACACCTTC.

The chain combines TRBV7-3 with TRBJ2-1; 8 nucleotides agree with TRBD1. Germline CDR1 reads SGHTA; CDR2 reads FQGTGA. V lost 5 bases and J lost 6; bases outside the gene matches: 6. The CDR3 consists of 14 residues. The CDR3 DNA reads TGTGCCAGCAGCAGGACAGGGCCCCCCAATGAGCAGTTCTTC. As protein: CASSRTGPPNEQFF. Complete variable domain (other parts from reference TRBV7-3 and TRBJ2-1): GAGVSQTPSNKVTEKGKYVELRCDPISGHTALYWYRQSLGQGPEFLIYFQGTGAADDSGLPNDRFFAVRPEGSVSTLKIQRTERGDSAVYLCASSRTGPPNEQFFGPGTRLTVL.

A few counts support this clonotype. The V gene is TRBV2, the J gene TRBJ2-3, with 12 bases fitting TRBD2. The germline V gene encodes CDR1 SNHLY and CDR2 FYNNEI. Trimming took 1 base from V and 8 from J; bases not matched to a gene: 1. There are 14 residues in the CDR3. The CDR3 bases are TGTGCCAGCAGTGAAGGACTAGCGGGGGCTACGCAGTATTTT. This translates into CASSEGLAGATQYF.

In its sample, this clonotype was seen many times. This chain links TRBV7-8 with TRBJ2-7; D might be TRBD1 (5 bases). Between the trimmed V and J ends, which lost 5 bases and 2 bases, there was a span of 16 bases. This CDR3 is built from 15 residues. Germline CDR1 and CDR2: SGHVS and FQNEAQ. As DNA, the CDR3 is TGTGCCAGCAGCGCAGGGTCAGGGCCTACCTACGAGCAGTACTTC. Protein product: CASSAGSGPTYEQYF.

The chain employs TRBV20-1 and TRBJ1-2; 8 bases are a match to TRBD1. The CDR3 length is 15 residues. With 1 base clipped from V and 7 bases from J, the junction kept 11 bases outside the gene matches. The germline V gene encodes CDR1 DFQATT and CDR2 SNEGSKA (reference sequence). The CDR3 loop reads CSARGGQDREGGYTF. CDR3 sequence (DNA): TGCAGTGCTAGAGGGGGACAGGACAGGGAGGGTGGCTACACCTTC.

With regard to this clonotype: The junction differs from germline at one of its ends, possibly a read error. This chain uses TRBV7-6 with TRBJ2-7; D is unresolved. Germline-derived CDR1 and CDR2 are SGHVS and FNYEAQ. The CDR3 consists of 13 residues. CDR3 bases: TGTGCCAGCACCTTAGGGCCCCAATACGAGCAGTACTTC. Translating it yields CASTLGPQYEQYF.

This clonotype was observed at least ten times. The rearrangement uses TRBV7-8 and TRBJ2-7; 10 positions match TRBD1. CDR3 length equals 15 residues. The ends lost 4 bases at V and 6 bases at J; junction bases unmatched: 9. Germline V gene sequence: CDR1 SGHVS, CDR2 FQNEAQ. The CDR3 DNA is TGTGCCAGCAGCTACTCCGGGACAGGGGTAGGCGAGCAGTACTTC. Amino acids: CASSYSGTGVGEQYF.

This clonotype was detected ten times or more. CDR3 in amino acids: CASSEWGFYGYTF. DNA for the CDR3: TGTGCCAGCAGTGAATGGGGCTTCTATGGCTACACCTTC. The chain carries TRBV25-1 and TRBJ1-2, with D perhaps matching TRBD1 (5 bases). Trimming took off 1 base at V and 4 bases at J, with 7 bases between the two ends. Germline CDR1 is MGHDK and CDR2 is SYGVNS. The CDR3 has 13 amino acids.

This clonotype was seen many times. The gene calls are TRBV6-4 and TRBJ2-3; 7 positions agree with TRBD1. V shed 5 bases and J 2 bases; nucleotides not matched to a gene: 7. This CDR3 has 15 residues. Germline CDR1 MRHNA, CDR2 SNTAGT. The CDR3 DNA reads as TGTGCCAGCAGTTTAACAGGGGTGATCACAGATACGCAGTATTTT. Its protein is CASSLTGVITDTQYF.

This clonotype was detected only once. Possible read error: a much larger clone is one base away. V is TRBV6-1 and J is TRBJ1-1, with TRBD1 as a possible D gene (6 bases). Per the germline V gene, CDR1 is MNHNS and CDR2 is SASEGT. The V end lost 5 bases, the J end lost 5 bases, and 18 bases lay between the germline ends. The CDR3 runs to 15 residues. The DNA for the CDR3 is TGTGCCAGCAGTACCGGACAGTGCGAGCTAACTGAAGCTTTCTTT. Amino acids: CASSTGQCELTEAFF.

CDR3 amino acids: CASSFGTGYYEQYF. CDR3 bases: TGTGCCAGCAGCTTCGGGACAGGGTACTACGAGCAGTACTTC. The rearrangement uses TRBV7-9 and TRBJ2-7; TRBD1 matches 9 bases. This CDR3 comprises 14 residues. Germline V gives CDR1 SEHNR, CDR2 FQNEAQ (reference sequence). J gave up 3 bases and V 3 bases, and 3 bases lay outside the gene matches.

There are many counts of this clonotype. A read error is possible here, since a much larger clone lies one base away. The genes are TRBV7-9 and TRBJ2-3; D possibly corresponds to TRBD1 (6 bases). Germline CDR1 reads SEHNR; CDR2 reads FQNEAQ (reference sequence). CDR3 length: 14 residues. The V gene lost 3 bases and the J gene lost 0 bases, with 7 bases spanning the gap. The CDR3 spells CASSFTGSTDTQYF. CDR3 DNA sequence: TGTGCCAGCAGCTTTACAGGGAGCACAGATACGCAGTATTTT.

V is TRBV28 and J is TRBJ2-7; D is possibly TRBD1 or TRBD2 (5 bases each). Germline CDR1 and CDR2: MDHEN and SYDVKM. This CDR3 spans 14 amino acids. Trimming cost V 4 bases and J 7 bases, with 17 bases left between them. The chain's CDR3 is CASSSGRADREQYF. CDR3 bases: TGTGCCAGCAGTTCGGGACGGGCAGATAGGGAGCAGTACTTC.

This clonotype was seen ten or more times. The chain recombines TRBV6-1 with TRBJ2-7, with D perhaps matching TRBD1 (5 bases). Trimming shortened V by 0 bases and J by 3 bases, and 15 bases separated the two germline ends. The CDR3 runs to 16 residues. From germline, CDR1 is MNHNS and CDR2 SASEGT. The CDR3 region has the DNA TGTGCCAGCAGTGAAGCGAACAGGCTGGCACTCTACGAGCAGTACTTC. Protein product: CASSEANRLALYEQYF.

The chain links TRBV20-1 to TRBJ1-5; D is ambiguous. The CDR3 is made up of 15 amino acids. Looked up from germline, CDR1 is DFQATT and CDR2 is SNEGSKA (reference sequence). V was cut by 5 bases and J by 0 bases, with 14 bases left in between. The CDR3 sequence is CSAEAGPYSNQPQHF. The DNA for the CDR3 is TGCAGTGCTGAAGCTGGGCCGTATAGCAATCAGCCCCAGCATTTT.